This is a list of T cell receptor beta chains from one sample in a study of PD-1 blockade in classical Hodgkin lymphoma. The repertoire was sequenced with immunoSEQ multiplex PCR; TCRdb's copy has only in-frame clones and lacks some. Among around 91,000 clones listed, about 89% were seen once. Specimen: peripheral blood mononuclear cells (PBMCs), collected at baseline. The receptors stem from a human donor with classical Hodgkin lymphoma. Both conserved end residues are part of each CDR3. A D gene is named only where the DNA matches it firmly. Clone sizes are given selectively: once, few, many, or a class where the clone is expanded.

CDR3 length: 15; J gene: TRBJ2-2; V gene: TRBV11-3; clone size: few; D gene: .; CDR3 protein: CASSSTWPDTGELFF; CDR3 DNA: TGTGCCAGCAGCTCCACATGGCCGGACACCGGGGAGCTGTTTTTT
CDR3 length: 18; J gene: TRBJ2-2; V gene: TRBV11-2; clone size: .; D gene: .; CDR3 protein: CASSLDLTASLNTGELFF; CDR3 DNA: TGTGCCAGCAGCTTAGATTTGACCGCGTCTTTGAACACCGGGGAGCTGTTTTTT
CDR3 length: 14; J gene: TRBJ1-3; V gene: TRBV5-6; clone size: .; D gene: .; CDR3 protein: CASSFITAGNTIYF; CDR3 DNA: TGTGCCAGCAGCTTTATAACAGCTGGAAACACCATATATTTT
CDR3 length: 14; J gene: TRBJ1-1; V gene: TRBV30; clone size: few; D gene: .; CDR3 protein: CAWIPGGSTGLTFF; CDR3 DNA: TGTGCCTGGATCCCCGGGGGCAGCACAGGGTTGACTTTCTTT
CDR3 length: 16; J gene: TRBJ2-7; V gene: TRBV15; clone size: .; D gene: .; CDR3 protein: CATSRDRGRTLLEQYF; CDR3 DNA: TGTGCCACCAGCAGAGATCGAGGGAGGACGCTTTTGGAGCAGTACTTC
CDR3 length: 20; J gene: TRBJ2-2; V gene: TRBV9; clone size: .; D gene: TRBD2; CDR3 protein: CASSVEGAGTSGSDTGELFF; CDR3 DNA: TGTGCCAGCAGCGTAGAGGGAGCAGGGACTAGCGGGAGTGACACCGGGGAGCTGTTTTTT
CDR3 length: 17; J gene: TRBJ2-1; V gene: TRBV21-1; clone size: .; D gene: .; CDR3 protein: CASSKVALLSSYNEQFF; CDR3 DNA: TGTGCCAGCAGCAAAGTCGCCCTTTTATCCTCCTACAATGAGCAGTTCTTC
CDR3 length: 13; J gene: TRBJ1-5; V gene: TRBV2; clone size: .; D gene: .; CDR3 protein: CASSEVFDQPQHF; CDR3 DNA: TGTGCCAGCAGTGAAGTGTTCGATCAGCCCCAGCATTTT
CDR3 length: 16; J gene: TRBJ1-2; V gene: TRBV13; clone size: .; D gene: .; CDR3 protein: CASSLAAAGEYYGYTF; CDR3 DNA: TGTGCCAGCAGCTTAGCCGCCGCCGGCGAATACTATGGCTACACCTTC
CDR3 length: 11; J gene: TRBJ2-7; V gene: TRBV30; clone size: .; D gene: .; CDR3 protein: CAWTQGYEQYF; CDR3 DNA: TGTGCCTGGACCCAGGGTTACGAGCAGTACTTC
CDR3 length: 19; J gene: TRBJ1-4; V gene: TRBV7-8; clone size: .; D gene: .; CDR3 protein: CASSLVGDRWAKWHEKLFF; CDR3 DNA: TGTGCCAGCAGCTTAGTAGGGGACCGCTGGGCAAAGTGGCATGAAAAACTGTTTTTT
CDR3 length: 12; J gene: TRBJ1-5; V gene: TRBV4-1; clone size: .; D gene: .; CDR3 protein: CASSQGNTAQHF; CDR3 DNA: TGCGCCAGCAGCCAAGGTAATACGGCCCAGCATTTT
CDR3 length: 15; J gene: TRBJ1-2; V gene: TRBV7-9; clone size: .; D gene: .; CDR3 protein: CASSSSLTGTNGYTF; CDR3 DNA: TGTGCCAGCAGCTCGTCGCTAACAGGGACTAATGGCTACACCTTC
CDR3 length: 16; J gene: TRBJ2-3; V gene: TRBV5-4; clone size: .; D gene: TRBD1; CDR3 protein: CASSPATGGLINTQYF; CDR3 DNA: TGTGCCAGCAGCCCAGCGACAGGGGGTTTAATAAATACGCAGTATTTT
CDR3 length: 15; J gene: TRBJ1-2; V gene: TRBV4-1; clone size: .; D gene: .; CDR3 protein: CASSHDYPVDYGYTF; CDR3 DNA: TGCGCCAGCAGCCATGATTATCCCGTGGACTATGGCTACACCTTC
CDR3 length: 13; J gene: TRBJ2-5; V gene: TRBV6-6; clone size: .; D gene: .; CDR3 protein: CASSFGGQETQYF; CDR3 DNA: TGTGCCAGCAGCTTCGGGGGACAAGAGACCCAGTACTTC
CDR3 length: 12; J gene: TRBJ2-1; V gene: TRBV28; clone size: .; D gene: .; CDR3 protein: CASSQIYNEQFF; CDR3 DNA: TGTGCCAGCAGCCAGATCTACAATGAGCAGTTCTTC
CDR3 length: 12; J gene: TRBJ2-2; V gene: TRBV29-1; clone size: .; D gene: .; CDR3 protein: CSVGRNTGELFF; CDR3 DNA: TGCAGCGTTGGCAGAAACACCGGGGAGCTGTTTTTT
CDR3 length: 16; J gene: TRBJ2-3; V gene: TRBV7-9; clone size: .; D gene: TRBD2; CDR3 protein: CASSTWTSGSVDTQYF; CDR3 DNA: TGTGCCAGCAGCACCTGGACTAGCGGGAGTGTAGATACGCAGTATTTT
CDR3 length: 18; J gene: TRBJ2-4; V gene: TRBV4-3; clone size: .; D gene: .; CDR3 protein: CASSQGSWRGRGLDIQYF; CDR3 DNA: TGCGCCAGCAGCCAAGGATCGTGGAGGGGCCGAGGACTTGACATTCAGTACTTC
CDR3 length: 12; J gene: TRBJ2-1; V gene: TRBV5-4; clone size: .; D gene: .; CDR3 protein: CASSLTGNEQFF; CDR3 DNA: TGTGCCAGCAGCTTGACAGGCAATGAGCAGTTCTTC
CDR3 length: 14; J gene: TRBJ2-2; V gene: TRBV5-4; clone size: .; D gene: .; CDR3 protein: CASSLGVGPGELFF; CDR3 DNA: TGTGCCAGCAGCTTGGGTGTAGGGCCCGGGGAGCTGTTTTTT
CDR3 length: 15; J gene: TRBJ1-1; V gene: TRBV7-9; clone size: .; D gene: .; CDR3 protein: CASSYDMGVNTEAFF; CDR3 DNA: TGTGCCAGCAGCTATGACATGGGAGTGAACACTGAAGCTTTCTTT
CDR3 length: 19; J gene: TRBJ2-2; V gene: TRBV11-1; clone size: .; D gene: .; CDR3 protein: CASSLAPATGYNLGGELFF; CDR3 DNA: TGTGCCAGCAGCTTAGCCCCCGCAACAGGATACAATCTTGGCGGGGAGCTGTTTTTT
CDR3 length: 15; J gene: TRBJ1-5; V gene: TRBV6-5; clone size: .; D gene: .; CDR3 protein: CASSYGGGTDQPQHF; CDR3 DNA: TGTGCCAGCAGTTACGGAGGGGGGACCGATCAGCCCCAGCATTTT
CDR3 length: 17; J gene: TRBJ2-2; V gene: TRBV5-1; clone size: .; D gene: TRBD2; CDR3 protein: CASSLLGGSANTGELFF; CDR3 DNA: TGCGCCAGCAGCTTGTTGGGAGGGAGCGCGAACACCGGGGAGCTGTTTTTT
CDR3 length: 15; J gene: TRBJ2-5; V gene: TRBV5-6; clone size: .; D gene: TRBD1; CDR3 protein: CASSIRTGRQETQYF; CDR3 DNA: TGTGCCAGCAGCATAAGGACAGGGCGGCAAGAGACCCAGTACTTC
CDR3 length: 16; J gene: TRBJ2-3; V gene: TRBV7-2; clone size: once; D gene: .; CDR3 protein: CASSLSAGRSTDTQYF; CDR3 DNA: TGTGCCAGCAGCCTCTCAGCGGGCCGTAGCACAGATACGCAGTATTTT
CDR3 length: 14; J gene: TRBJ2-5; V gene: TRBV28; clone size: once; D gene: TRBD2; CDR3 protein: CASRLAGVQETQYF; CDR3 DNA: TGTGCCAGCCGACTAGCGGGAGTACAAGAGACCCAGTACTTC
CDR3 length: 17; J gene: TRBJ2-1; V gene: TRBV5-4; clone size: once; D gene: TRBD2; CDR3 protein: CASSLETAGGGYNEQFF; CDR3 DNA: TGTGCCAGCAGCTTGGAAACAGCGGGAGGGGGATACAATGAGCAGTTCTTC
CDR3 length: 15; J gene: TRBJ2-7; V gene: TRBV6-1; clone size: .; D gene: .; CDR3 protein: CASSESPGAVYEQYF; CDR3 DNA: TGTGCCAGCAGTGAATCCCCGGGGGCGGTCTACGAGCAGTACTTC
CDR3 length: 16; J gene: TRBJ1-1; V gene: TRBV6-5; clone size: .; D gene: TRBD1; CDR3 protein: CASSYGVRGFNTEAFF; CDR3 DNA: TGTGCCAGCAGTTACGGCGTCAGGGGGTTTAACACTGAAGCTTTCTTT
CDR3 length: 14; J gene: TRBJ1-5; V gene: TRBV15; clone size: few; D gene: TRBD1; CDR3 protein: CATTGGDSNQPQHF; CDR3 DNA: TGTGCCACCACAGGGGGGGATAGCAATCAGCCCCAGCATTTT
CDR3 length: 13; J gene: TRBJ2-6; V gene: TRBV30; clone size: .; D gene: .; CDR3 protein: CARRGSGANVLTF; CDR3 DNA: TGTGCCCGGCGGGGCTCTGGGGCCAACGTCCTGACTTTC
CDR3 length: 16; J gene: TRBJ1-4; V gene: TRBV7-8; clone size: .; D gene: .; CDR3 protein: CASSRRLLETNEKLFF; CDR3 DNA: TGTGCCAGCAGCCGACGACTTCTCGAAACTAATGAAAAACTGTTTTTT
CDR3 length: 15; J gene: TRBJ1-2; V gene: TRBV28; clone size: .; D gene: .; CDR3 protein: CASNSPRQLYYGYTF; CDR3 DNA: TGTGCCAGCAACTCCCCCCGGCAACTCTACTATGGCTACACCTTC
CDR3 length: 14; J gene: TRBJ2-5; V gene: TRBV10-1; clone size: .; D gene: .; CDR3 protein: CASSPLDNPETQYF; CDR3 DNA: TGCGCCAGCAGCCCCTTAGATAATCCAGAGACCCAGTACTTC
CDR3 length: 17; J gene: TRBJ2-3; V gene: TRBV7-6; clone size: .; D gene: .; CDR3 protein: CASSHTAPDNPTDTQYF; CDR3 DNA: TGTGCCAGCAGCCATACAGCTCCGGATAACCCCACAGATACGCAGTATTTT
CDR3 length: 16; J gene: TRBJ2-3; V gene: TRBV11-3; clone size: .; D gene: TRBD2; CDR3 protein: CASSSSSGRDTDTQYF; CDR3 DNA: TGTGCCAGCAGCTCCTCTAGCGGGAGGGACACAGATACGCAGTATTTT
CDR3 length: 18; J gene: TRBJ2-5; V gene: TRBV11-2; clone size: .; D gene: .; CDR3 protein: CASSHRILQRPYQETQYF; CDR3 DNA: TGTGCCAGCAGCCACCGAATATTACAGCGCCCGTACCAAGAGACCCAGTACTTC
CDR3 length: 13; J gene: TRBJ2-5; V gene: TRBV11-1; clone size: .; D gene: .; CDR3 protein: CASSSEEQETQYF; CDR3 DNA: TGTGCCAGCAGCTCTGAAGAGCAAGAGACCCAGTACTTC
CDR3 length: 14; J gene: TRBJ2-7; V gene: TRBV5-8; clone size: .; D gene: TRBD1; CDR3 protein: CASSLRDRTFEQYF; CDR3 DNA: TGTGCCAGCAGCTTACGGGACAGGACATTCGAGCAGTACTTC
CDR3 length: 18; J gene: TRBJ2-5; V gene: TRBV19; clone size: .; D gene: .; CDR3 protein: CASSIDLTPMIRRGTQYF; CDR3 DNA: TGTGCCAGTAGTATAGATCTAACCCCAATGATCAGACGGGGGACCCAGTACTTC
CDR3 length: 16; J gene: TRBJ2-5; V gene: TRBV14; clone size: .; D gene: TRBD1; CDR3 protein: CASSYGQGSISETQYF; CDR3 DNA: TGTGCCAGCAGCTACGGACAGGGTTCGATTTCGGAGACCCAGTACTTC
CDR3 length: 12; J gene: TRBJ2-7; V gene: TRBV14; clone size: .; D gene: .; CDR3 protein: CASSQASYEQYF; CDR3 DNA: TGTGCCAGCAGCCAGGCCTCCTACGAGCAGTACTTC
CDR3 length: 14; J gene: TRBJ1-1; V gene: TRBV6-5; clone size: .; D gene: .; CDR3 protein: CASSYVDMASEAFF; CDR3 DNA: TGTGCCAGCAGTTACGTCGATATGGCGTCTGAAGCTTTCTTT
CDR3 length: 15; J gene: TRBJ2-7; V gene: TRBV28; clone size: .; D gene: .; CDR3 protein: CASSHPRGRAYEQYF; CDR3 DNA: TGTGCCAGCAGCCACCCTAGGGGACGGGCCTACGAGCAGTACTTC
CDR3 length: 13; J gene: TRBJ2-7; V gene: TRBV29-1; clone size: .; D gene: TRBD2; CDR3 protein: CSVRSGSPYEQYF; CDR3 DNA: TGCAGCGTGCGTAGCGGGAGTCCCTACGAGCAGTACTTC
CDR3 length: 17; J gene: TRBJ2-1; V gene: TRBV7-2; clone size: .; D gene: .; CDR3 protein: CASSFYPTGSSYNEQFF; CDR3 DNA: TGTGCCAGCAGCTTTTACCCAACTGGTAGCTCCTACAATGAGCAGTTCTTC
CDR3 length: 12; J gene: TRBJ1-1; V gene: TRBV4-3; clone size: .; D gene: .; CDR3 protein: CASSQPDSEAFF; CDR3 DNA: TGCGCCAGCAGCCAACCCGACAGTGAAGCTTTCTTT
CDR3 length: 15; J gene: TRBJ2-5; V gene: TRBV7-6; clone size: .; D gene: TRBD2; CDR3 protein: CASSSGTSGTSGQYF; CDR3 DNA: TGTGCCAGCAGCTCGGGGACTAGCGGGACCTCGGGCCAGTACTTC
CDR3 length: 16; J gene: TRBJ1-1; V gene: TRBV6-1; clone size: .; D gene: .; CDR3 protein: CASSAGTPGRHTEAFF; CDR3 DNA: TGTGCCAGCAGTGCTGGGACCCCCGGAAGGCACACTGAAGCTTTCTTT
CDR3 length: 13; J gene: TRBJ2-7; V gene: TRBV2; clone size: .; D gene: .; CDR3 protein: CASSEEEFYEQYF; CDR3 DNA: TGTGCCAGCAGTGAAGAGGAATTCTACGAGCAGTACTTC
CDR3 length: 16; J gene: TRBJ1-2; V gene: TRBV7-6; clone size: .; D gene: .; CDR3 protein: CASSLVGEGPPYGYTF; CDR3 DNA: TGTGCCAGCAGCTTAGTGGGGGAGGGACCACCCTATGGCTACACCTTC